This T cell receptor beta chain was found in a study of blood T cell repertoires in COVID-19. Study-level information: Material from acute and convalescent COVID-19 was sourced from the United States, Italy and Spain.

Germline assignment: CDR1 SNHLY and CDR2 FYNNEI. CDR3 length: 17 amino acids. V trimming: 6 bases; J trimming: 5 bases; junction bases outside the gene matches: 15. Sequencing was performed with immunoSEQ multiplex PCR; in TCRdb, only in-frame clones are kept and a portion is missing. Of 120,000 to 150,000 clones in the sample, approximately 89% were seen once. Sequenced: peripheral blood. This clonotype was sampled from a human donor in a cohort sampled during active COVID-19. This rearrangement joins TRBV2 to TRBJ2-5; 10 bases line up with TRBD1. The CDR3 here is CASRGNLRQGARETQYF. The CDR3 DNA sequence: TGTGCCAGCAGGGGGAACCTAAGACAGGGGGCACGGGAGACCCAGTACTTC.